The 11 T cell receptor beta chains presented below share a single source sample, sequenced in a study of cytomegalovirus exposure and HLA in healthy donors. This PCR relied on a set of 60 Vbeta primers and 13 Jbeta primers. Some clones are missing from TCRdb's copy, which holds only in-frame ones; the method was immunoSEQ multiplex PCR. This sample carries 95,000 or so clones, approximately 81% of them seen once, and the ten largest clones take less than 5%. The sequenced sample was PBMCs. All receptors come from a woman in her 70s in good health and CMV-seropositive.

In regard to this clone: One end of the junction fails to match germline, which may point to a read error. The chain uses TRBV7-7 and TRBJ1-3, with 8 bases identical to TRBD1. There are 15 residues in the CDR3. CDR1 and CDR2 from the germline V gene are SSHAT and FNYEAQ (reference sequence). In DNA, the CDR3 is TGTGCTAGCAGCCCAGCGGACAGGGCTGGAAACACCATATATTTT. Amino acid sequence: CASSPADRAGNTIYF.

The chain employs TRBV9 and TRBJ2-5; 9 bases agree with TRBD2. The V gene's germline CDR1 is SGDLS and CDR2 YYNGEE. The CDR3 extends over 15 amino acids. The J segment lost 5 bases and the V segment lost 3 bases, leaving 8 bases of the junction unmatched. The CDR3 DNA is TGTGCCAGCAGCGCAGGAGCGGGAGGTTTGGAGACCCAGTACTTC. Protein: CASSAGAGGLETQYF.

The V and J genes are TRBV28 and TRBJ1-2; 9 bases agree with TRBD1. Germline V lookup: CDR1 MDHEN, CDR2 SYDVKM. The CDR3 runs 14 residues. The junction had 7 bases not matched to a gene; V was cut back by 5 bases and J by 6 bases. The CDR3 spells CASSGFGTGNGYTF. Here the CDR3 DNA reads TGTGCCAGCAGTGGATTCGGGACAGGGAATGGCTACACCTTC.

V and J are TRBV2 and TRBJ2-1, with D possibly matching TRBD1 (6 bases). Per germline, CDR1 SNHLY and CDR2 FYNNEI. The ends were cut back, 7 bases at V and 4 bases at J, with 14 bases in the middle. The CDR3 runs 14 residues. This CDR3 is CASTPRQGYNEQFF. CDR3 bases: TGTGCCAGCACCCCCCGGCAGGGGTACAATGAGCAGTTCTTC.

J is TRBJ2-1 and V is TRBV9; the match to TRBD2 covers 7 bases. This CDR3 has 15 residues. With 3 bases clipped from V and 7 bases from J, the junction kept 10 bases outside the gene matches. Germline V CDR1 and CDR2: SGDLS, YYNGEE. The CDR3 region is CASSGRDWGGNEQFF. Written as DNA, the CDR3 is TGTGCCAGCAGCGGCCGGGACTGGGGAGGGAATGAGCAGTTCTTC.

There are a few counts of this clone. CDR3 in amino acids: CSVLQGRGTEAFF. The DNA for the CDR3 is TGCAGCGTCTTACAGGGTCGGGGCACTGAAGCTTTCTTT. This chain joins TRBV29-1 and TRBJ1-1; perhaps TRBD1 as D (6 bases). V lost 6 bases to trimming and J lost 4 bases, with 15 bases between them. This CDR3 is built from 13 residues. Per the germline V gene, CDR1 is SQVTM and CDR2 is ANQGSEA.

The chain couples TRBV7-9 to TRBJ1-3; possibly TRBD1 for D (5 bases). The CDR3 covers 13 residues. Trimming left V 7 bases short and J 3 bases short, with 10 bases between. Germline assignment: CDR1 SEHNR and CDR2 FQNEAQ (reference sequence). Written as DNA, the CDR3 is TGTGCCAGCATCCCAGGGAATGGAAACACCATATATTTT. Protein sequence: CASIPGNGNTIYF. Looking up the rest from reference TRBV7-9 and TRBJ1-3 gives the full variable domain: DTGVSQNPRHKITKRGQNVTFRCDPISEHNRLYWYRQTLGQGPEFLTYFQNEAQLEKSRLLSDRFSAERPKGSFSTLEIQRTEQGDSAMYLCASIPGNGNTIYFGEGSWLTVV.

The V gene is TRBV29-1, the J gene TRBJ2-7; D is perhaps TRBD2 (6 bases). Germline loops: CDR1 SQVTM, CDR2 ANQGSEA. The CDR3 is made up of 14 amino acids. Trimming cost V 4 bases and J 2 bases, with 15 bases left between them. The CDR3 region is CSVGGTEHTYEQYF. In nucleotides, the CDR3 is TGCAGCGTTGGCGGGACGGAGCATACCTACGAGCAGTACTTC.

The chain joins TRBV5-4 to TRBJ1-5; 7 bases are shared with TRBD1. This CDR3 region has 14 residues. With 3 bases clipped from V and 6 bases from J, the junction kept 6 bases outside the gene matches. Germline V gene lookup returns CDR1 SGHNT and CDR2 YYREEE (reference sequence). The DNA for the CDR3 is TGTGCCAGCAGCTATACAGGGGCGGGTCAGCCCCAGCATTTT. Its protein product is CASSYTGAGQPQHF.

This chain connects TRBV9 to TRBJ2-5; TRBD2 aligns across 9 bases. This CDR3 is 18 amino acids long. With 2 bases clipped from V and 0 bases from J, the junction kept 11 bases outside the gene matches. CDR1 SGDLS and CDR2 YYNGEE come from the germline V gene. The CDR3 nucleotides read TGTGCCAGCAGCGTCGGAATAGCGGGAGTTTCGTACCAAGAGACCCAGTACTTC. Its translation is CASSVGIAGVSYQETQYF.

V is TRBV25-1 and J is TRBJ2-5, with D unresolved. Trimming cost V 0 bases and J 5 bases, with 10 bases left between them. CDR1 is MGHDK and CDR2 is SYGVNS in the germline V gene. CDR3 size: 14 residues. The CDR3 sequence is CASSEYKRKETQYF. In DNA, the CDR3 is TGTGCCAGCAGTGAATATAAGAGAAAGGAGACCCAGTACTTC.